What follows is one T cell receptor (beta chain) and its context. Genomic DNA from each subset was divided evenly over several immunoSEQ plates. Replicate sorted-subset PCRs were loaded with 150 to 250 ng DNA, 25,000 to 30,000 T cell genomes. Libraries were prepared by immunoSEQ multiplex PCR; TCRdb keeps only in-frame clonotypes and omits some of them. The top ten clones hold 30% to 40% of a sample with some 700,000 clones, 90% of them seen once. The entry originates in a study of shared clonotypes between healthy human individuals. Across the whole study: Three plates were used per donor for CD4 naive, three for CD4 memory, two for CD8 naive and one for CD8 memory.

CD8 memory comprised CD45RO+ plus CCR7-negative CD45RA+ TemRA cells. In germline, CDR1 is MNHNS, CDR2 SASEGT. V shed 6 bases, J shed 2 bases, and the junction held 9 bases outside the gene matches. CDR3 size: 15 residues. This TCR derives from a man between 18 and 35 years old in good health. Some clones in this sample may be carry-over from other donors' samples. The sample consisted of memory CD8+ T cells from PBMCs. Described subset: CD45RO+ cells pooled with CCR7-negative TemRA cells. The rearrangement joins TRBV6-1 to TRBJ1-2, with 7 bases aligning to TRBD1. CDR3 sequence: CASRNLQGPNYGYTF. CDR3 sequence (DNA): TGTGCCAGCAGAAACCTACAGGGGCCCAACTATGGCTACACCTTC.